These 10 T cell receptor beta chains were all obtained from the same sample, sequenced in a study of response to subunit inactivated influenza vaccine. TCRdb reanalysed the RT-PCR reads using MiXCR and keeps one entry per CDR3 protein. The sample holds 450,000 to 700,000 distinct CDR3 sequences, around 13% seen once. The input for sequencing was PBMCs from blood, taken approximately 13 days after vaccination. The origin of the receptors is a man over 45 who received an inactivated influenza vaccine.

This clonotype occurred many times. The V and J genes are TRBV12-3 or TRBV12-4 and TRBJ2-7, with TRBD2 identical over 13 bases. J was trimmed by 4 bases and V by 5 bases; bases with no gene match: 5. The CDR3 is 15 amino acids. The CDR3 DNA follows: TGTGCCAGCAGTCCCAGGACTAGCGGGGGTTACGAGCAGTACTTC. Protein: CASSPRTSGGYEQYF.

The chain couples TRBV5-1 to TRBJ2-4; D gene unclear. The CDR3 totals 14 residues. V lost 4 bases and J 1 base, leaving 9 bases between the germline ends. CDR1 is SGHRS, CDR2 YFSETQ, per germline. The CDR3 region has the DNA TGCGCCAGCAGCCAGCTTCCGGCCAAAAACATTCAGTACTTC. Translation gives CASSQLPAKNIQYF.

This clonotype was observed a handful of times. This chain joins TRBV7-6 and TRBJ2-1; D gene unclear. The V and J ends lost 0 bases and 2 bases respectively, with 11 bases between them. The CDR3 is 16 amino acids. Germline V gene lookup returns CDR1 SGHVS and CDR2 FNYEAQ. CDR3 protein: CASSLAGRAAYNEQFF. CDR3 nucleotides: TGTGCCAGCAGCTTAGCGGGTAGGGCGGCCTACAATGAGCAGTTCTTC.

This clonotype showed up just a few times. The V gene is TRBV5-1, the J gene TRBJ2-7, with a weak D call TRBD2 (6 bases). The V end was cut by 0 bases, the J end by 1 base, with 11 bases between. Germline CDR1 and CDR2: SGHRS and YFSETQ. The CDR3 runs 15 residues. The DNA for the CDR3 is TGCGCCAGCAGCTTGGTGGAGGGAAATTCCTACGAGCAGTACTTC. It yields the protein CASSLVEGNSYEQYF.

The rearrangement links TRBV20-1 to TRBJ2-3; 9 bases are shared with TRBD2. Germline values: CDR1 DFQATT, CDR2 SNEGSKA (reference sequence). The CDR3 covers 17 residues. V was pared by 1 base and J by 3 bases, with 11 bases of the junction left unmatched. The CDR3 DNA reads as TGCAGTGCTAGAGGGGTAGCGGGAGTGTTCGGGACAGATACGCAGTATTTT. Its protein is CSARGVAGVFGTDTQYF.

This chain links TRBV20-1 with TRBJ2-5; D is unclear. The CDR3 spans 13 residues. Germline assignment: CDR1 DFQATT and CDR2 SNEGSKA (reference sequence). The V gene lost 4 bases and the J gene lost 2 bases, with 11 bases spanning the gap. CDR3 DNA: TGCAGTGCTACCCGGCTAGGGCAAGAGACCCAGTACTTC. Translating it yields CSATRLGQETQYF.

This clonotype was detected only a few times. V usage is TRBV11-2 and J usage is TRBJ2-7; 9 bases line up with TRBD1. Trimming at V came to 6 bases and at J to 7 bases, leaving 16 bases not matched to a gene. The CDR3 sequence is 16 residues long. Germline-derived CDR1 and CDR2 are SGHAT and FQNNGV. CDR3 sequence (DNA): TGTGCCAGCAGTCATACCCCCGGGACAGGGCCGTCAGAGCAGTACTTC. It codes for CASSHTPGTGPSEQYF.

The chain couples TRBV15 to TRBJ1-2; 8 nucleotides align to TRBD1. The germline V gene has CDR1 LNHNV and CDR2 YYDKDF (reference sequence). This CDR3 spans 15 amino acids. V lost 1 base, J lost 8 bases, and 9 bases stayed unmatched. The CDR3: CATSRVSGGRDGYTF. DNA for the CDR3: TGTGCCACCAGCAGAGTTTCAGGGGGCAGGGACGGCTACACCTTC.

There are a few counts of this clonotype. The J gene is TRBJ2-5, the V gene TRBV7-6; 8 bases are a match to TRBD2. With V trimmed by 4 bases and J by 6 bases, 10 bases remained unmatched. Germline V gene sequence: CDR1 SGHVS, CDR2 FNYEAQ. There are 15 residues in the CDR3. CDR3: CASSYSGSNWKTQYF. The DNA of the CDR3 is TGTGCCAGCAGCTACAGCGGGAGTAATTGGAAGACCCAGTACTTC. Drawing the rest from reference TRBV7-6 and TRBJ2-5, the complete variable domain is GAGVSQSPRYKVTKRGQDVALRCDPISGHVSLYWYRQALGQGPEFLTYFNYEAQQDKSGLPNDRFSAERPEGSISTLTIQRTEQRDSAMYRCASSYSGSNWKTQYFGPGTRLLVL.

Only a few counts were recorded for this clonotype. CDR3 loop: CSVEDRRTGNTGELFF. DNA for the CDR3: TGCAGCGTTGAAGATCGGAGGACGGGGAACACCGGGGAGCTGTTTTTT. V is TRBV29-1 and J is TRBJ2-2, with D maybe TRBD2 (5 bases). Germline V lookup: CDR1 SQVTM, CDR2 ANQGSEA. The CDR3 covers 16 residues. V shed 0 bases and J shed 1 base, with 12 bases lying between them.